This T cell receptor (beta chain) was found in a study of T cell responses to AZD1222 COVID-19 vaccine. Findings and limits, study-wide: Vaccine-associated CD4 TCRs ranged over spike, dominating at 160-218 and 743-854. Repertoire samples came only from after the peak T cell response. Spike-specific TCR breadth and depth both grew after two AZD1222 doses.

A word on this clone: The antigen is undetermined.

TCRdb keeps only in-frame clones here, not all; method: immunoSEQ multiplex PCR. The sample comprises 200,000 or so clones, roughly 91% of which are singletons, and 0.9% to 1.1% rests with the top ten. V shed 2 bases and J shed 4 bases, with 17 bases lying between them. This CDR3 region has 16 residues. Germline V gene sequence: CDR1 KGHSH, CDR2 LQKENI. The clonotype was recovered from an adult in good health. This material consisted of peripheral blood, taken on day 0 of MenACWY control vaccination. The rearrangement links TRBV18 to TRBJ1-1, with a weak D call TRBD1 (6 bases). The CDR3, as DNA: TGTGCCAGCTCACCAGGGACCGTGGGGGGCGGCACTGAAGCTTTCTTT. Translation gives CASSPGTVGGGTEAFF. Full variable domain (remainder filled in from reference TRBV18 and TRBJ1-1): NAGVMQNPRHLVRRRGQEARLRCSPMKGHSHVYWYRQLPEEGLKFMVYLQKENIIDESGMPKERFSAEFPKEGPSILRIQQVVRGDSAAYFCASSPGTVGGGTEAFFGQGTRLTVV.